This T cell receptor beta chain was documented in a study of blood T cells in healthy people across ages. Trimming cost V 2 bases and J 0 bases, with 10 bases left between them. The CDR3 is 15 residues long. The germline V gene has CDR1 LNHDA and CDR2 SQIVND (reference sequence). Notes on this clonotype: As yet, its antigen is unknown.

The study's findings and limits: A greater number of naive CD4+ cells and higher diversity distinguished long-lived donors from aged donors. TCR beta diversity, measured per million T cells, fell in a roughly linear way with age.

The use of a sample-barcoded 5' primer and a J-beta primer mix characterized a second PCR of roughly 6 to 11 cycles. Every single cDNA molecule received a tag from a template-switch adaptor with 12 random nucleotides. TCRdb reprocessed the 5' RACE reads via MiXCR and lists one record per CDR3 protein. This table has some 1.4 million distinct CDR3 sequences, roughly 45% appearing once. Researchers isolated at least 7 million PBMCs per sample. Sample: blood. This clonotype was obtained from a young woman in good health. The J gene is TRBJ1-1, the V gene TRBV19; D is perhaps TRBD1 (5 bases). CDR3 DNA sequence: TGTGCCAGTAGTATACAGGACAACATGAACACTGAAGCTTTCTTT. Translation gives CASSIQDNMNTEAFF.